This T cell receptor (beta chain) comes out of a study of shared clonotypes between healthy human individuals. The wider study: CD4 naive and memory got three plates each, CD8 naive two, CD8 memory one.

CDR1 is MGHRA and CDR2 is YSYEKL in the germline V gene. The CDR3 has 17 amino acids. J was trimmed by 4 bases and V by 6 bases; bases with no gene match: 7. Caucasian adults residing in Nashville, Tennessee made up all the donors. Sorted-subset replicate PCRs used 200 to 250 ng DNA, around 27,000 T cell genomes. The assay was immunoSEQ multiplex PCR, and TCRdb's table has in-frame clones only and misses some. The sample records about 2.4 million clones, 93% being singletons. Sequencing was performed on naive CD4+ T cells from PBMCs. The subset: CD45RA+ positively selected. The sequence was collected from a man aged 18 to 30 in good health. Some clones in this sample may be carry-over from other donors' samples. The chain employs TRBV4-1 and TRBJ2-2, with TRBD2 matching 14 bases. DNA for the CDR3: TGCGCCAGCAGAACGACTAGCGGGAGGGTGGTCACCGGGGAGCTGTTTTTT. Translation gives CASRTTSGRVVTGELFF.